The text below deals with one TCR beta chain. TCRdb's table, derived via immunoSEQ multiplex PCR, lists solely in-frame clones and lacks some. The table lists 150,000 to 200,000 clones, approximately 87% of them singletons, with approximately 13% in the top ten. The sample comes from a study of blood T cell repertoires in COVID-19. Background on the study: PBMCs, B-cell-depleted T cells, or T cells were the source of the cDNA or gDNA that made up the material.

The sample was peripheral blood. The sequence was collected from a woman in her 70s with COVID-19, enrolled during active disease.

CDR3 sequence (DNA): TGTGCCAGCAGTTTATCGGCGGGGATGAACACTGAAGCTTTCTTT. It yields the protein CASSLSAGMNTEAFF. V gene TRBV27 combines with J gene TRBJ1-1; no reliable D call. V was trimmed by 0 bases and J by 0 bases, leaving 8 bases between them. Germline V gives CDR1 MNHEY, CDR2 SMNVEV (reference sequence). CDR3 length: 15 amino acids.